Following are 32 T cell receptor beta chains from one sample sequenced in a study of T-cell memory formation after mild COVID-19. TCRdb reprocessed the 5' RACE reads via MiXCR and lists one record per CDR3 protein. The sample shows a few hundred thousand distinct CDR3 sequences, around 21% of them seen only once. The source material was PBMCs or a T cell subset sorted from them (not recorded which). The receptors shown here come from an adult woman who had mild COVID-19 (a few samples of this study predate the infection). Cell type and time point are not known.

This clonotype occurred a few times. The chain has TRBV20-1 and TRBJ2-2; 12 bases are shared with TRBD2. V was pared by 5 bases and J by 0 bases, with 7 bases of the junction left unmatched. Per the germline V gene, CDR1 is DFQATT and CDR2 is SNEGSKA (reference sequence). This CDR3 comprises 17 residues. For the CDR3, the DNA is TGCAGTGCTCCCTTGTGGACTAGCGGGGCGAACACCGGGGAGCTGTTTTTT. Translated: CSAPLWTSGANTGELFF.

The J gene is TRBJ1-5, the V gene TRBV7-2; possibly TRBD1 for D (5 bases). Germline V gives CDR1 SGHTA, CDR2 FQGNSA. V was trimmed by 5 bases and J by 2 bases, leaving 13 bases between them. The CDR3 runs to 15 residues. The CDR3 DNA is TGTGCCAGCAGCCCGGGACGGTGGGGCAATCAGCCCCAGCATTTT. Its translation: CASSPGRWGNQPQHF.

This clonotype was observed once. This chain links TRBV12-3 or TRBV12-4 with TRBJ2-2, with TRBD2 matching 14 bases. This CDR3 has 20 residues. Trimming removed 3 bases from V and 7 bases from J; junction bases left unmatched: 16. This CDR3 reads CASSFASPTSGRAVDGELFF. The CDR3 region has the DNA TGTGCCAGCAGTTTCGCATCCCCGACTAGCGGGAGGGCTGTAGACGGGGAGCTGTTTTTT.

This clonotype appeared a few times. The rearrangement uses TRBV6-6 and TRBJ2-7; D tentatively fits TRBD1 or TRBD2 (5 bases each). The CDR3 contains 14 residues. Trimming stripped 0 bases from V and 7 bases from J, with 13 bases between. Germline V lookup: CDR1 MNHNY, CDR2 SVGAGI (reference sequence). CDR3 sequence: CASSYSYGGVEQYF. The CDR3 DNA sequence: TGTGCCAGCAGTTACTCGTATGGGGGTGTGGAGCAGTACTTC.

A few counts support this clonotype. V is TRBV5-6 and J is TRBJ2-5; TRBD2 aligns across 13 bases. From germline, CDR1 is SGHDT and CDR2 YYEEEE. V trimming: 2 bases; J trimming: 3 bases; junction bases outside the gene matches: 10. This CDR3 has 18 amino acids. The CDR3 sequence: CASSLLGLAGEQKETQYF. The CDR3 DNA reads TGTGCCAGCAGCTTACTCGGACTAGCGGGGGAGCAAAAAGAGACCCAGTACTTC.

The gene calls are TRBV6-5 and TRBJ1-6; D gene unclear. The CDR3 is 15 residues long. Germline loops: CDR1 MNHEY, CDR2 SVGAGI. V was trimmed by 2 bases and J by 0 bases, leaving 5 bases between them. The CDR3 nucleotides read TGTGCCAGCAGTTACGGGAGCTCCTATAATTCACCCCTCCACTTT. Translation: CASSYGSSYNSPLHF.

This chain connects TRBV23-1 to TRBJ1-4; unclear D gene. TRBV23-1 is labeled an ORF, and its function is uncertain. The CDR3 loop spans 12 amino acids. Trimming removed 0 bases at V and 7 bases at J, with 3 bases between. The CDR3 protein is CASSQSGEKLFF. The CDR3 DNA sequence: TGCGCCAGCAGTCAATCGGGTGAAAAACTGTTTTTT.

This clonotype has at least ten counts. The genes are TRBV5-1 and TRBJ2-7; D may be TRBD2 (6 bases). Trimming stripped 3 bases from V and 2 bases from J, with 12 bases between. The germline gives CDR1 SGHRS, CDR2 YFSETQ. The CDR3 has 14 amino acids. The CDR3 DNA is TGCGCCAGCAGCTCCGAAGGCGGGGCCTACGAGCAGTACTTC. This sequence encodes CASSSEGGAYEQYF.

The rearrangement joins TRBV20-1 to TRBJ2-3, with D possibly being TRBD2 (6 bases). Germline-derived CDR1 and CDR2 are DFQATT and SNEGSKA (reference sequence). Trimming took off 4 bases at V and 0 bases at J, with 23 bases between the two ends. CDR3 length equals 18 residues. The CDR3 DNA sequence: TGCAGTGCTAACCCCTTGGAGATAGCGGTTGAGAGCACAGATACGCAGTATTTT. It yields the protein CSANPLEIAVESTDTQYF.

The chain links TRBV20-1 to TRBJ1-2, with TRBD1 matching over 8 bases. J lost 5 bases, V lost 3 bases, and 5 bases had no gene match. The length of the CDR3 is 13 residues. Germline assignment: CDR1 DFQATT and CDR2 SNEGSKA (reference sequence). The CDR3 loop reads CSASSQGGYGYTF. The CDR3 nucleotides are TGCAGTGCTAGCTCACAGGGGGGATATGGCTACACCTTC.

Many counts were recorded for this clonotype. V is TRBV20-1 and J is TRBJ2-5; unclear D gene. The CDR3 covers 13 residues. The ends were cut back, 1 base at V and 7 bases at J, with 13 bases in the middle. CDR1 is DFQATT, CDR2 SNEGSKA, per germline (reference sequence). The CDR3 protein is CSARASGLGTQYF. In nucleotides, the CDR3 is TGCAGTGCTAGAGCCTCTGGCCTTGGGACCCAGTACTTC.

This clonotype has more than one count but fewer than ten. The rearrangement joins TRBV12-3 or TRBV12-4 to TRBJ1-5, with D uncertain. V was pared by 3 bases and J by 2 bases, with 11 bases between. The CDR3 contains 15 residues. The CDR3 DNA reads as TGTGCCAGCAGTTTGAGGGTCTCTCGCAATCAGCCCCAGCATTTT. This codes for CASSLRVSRNQPQHF.

This CDR3 is CASSRDRGWGNTEAFF. The CDR3 DNA reads as TGCGCCAGCAGTCGGGACAGGGGCTGGGGAAACACTGAAGCTTTCTTT. The V call is TRBV4-1, the J call TRBJ1-1, with TRBD1 matching 10 bases. V trimming: 6 bases; J trimming: 2 bases; junction bases outside the gene matches: 9. CDR1 is MGHRA and CDR2 is YSYEKL in the germline V gene. The CDR3 is made up of 16 amino acids.

CDR3 loop: CASRHDRANTGELFF. DNA for the CDR3: TGCGCCAGCAGGCACGACAGGGCGAACACCGGGGAGCTGTTTTTT. The chain carries TRBV23-1 and TRBJ2-2; TRBD1 agrees at 7 bases. TRBV23-1 is an open reading frame, and its role is uncertain. With 6 bases clipped from V and 0 bases from J, the junction kept 4 bases outside the gene matches. This CDR3 is 15 amino acids long.

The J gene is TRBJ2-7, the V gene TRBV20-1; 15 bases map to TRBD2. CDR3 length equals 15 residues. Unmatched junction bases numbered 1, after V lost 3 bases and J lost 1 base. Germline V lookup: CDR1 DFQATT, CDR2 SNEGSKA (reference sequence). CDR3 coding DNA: TGCAGTGCTAGGGGACTAGCGGGAGGATCCTACGAGCAGTACTTC. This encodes CSARGLAGGSYEQYF.

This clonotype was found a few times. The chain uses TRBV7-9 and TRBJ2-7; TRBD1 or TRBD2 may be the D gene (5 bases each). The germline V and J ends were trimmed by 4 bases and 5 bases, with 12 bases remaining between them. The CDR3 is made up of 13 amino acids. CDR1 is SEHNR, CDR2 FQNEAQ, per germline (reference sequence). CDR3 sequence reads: CASSSGSSHEQYF. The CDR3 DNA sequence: TGTGCCAGCAGCTCAGGGAGTTCGCACGAGCAGTACTTC.

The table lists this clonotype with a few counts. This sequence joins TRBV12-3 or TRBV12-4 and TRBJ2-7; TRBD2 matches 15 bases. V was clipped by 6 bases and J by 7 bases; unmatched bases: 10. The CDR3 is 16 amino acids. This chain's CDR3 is CASRWTSGGAAREQYF. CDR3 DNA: TGTGCCAGCAGATGGACTAGCGGGGGGGCTGCGAGGGAGCAGTACTTC.

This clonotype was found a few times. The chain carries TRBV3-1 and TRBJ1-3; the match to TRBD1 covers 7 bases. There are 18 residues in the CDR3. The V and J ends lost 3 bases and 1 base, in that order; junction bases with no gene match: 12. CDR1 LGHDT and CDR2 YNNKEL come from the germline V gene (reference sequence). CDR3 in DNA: TGTGCCAGCAGCCAGGGGTCCGCGACAGGGCTTTCTGGAAACACCATATATTTT. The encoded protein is CASSQGSATGLSGNTIYF.

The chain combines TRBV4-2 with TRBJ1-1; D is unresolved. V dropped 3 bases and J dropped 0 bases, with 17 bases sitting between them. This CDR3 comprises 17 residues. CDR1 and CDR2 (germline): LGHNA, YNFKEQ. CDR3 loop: CASSQVSVTQLNTEAFF. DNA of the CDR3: TGTGCCAGCAGCCAGGTTTCCGTAACTCAACTGAACACTGAAGCTTTCTTT.

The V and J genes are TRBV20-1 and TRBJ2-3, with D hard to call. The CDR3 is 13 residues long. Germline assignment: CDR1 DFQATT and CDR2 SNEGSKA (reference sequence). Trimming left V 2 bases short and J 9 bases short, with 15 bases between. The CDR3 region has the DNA TGCAGTGCTAGAACCCCCGGTCCTCTGACGCAGTATTTT. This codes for CSARTPGPLTQYF.

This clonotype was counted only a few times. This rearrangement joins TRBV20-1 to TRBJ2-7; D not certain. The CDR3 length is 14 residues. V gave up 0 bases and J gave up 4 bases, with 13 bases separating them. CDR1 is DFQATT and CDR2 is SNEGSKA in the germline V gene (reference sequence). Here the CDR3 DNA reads TGCAGTGCTAGAGATTCGGCTGGCTGGTACGAGCAGTACTTC. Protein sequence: CSARDSAGWYEQYF.

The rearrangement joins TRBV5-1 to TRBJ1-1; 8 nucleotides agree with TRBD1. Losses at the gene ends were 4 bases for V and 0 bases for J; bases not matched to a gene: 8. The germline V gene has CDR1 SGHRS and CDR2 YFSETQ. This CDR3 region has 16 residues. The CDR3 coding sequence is TGCGCCAGCAGCGGAGGACAGGGACTCATGAACACTGAAGCTTTCTTT. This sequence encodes CASSGGQGLMNTEAFF.

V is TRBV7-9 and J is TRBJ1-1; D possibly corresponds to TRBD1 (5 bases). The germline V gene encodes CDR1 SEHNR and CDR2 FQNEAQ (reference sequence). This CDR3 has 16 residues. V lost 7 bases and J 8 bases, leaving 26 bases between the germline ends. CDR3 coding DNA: TGTGCCAGCACCAATCTTGCTGGTAAGGGGCGGAGGGAAGCTTTCTTT. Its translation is CASTNLAGKGRREAFF.

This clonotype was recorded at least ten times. DNA for the CDR3: TGCGCCAGCAGACCCGGACAGGGGACAGATACGCAGTATTTT. This encodes CASRPGQGTDTQYF. The V gene is TRBV5-1, the J gene TRBJ2-3; 9 bases match TRBD1. Trimming took 5 bases from V and 3 from J; bases not matched to a gene: 4. The CDR3 is 14 amino acids. The germline V gene encodes CDR1 SGHRS and CDR2 YFSETQ.

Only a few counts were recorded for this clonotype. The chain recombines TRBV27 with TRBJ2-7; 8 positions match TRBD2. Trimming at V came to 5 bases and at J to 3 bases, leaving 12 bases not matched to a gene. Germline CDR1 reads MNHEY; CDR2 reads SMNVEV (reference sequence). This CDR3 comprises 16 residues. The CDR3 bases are TGTGCCAGCAGTCCAGCAGCGGGGGCCGCCTACTACGAGCAGTACTTC. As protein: CASSPAAGAAYYEQYF.

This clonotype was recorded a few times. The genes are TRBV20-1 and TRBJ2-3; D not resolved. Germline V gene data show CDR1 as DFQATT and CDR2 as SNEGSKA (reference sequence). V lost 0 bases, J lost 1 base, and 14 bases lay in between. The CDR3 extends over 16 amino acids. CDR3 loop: CSARDGAWIRTDTQYF. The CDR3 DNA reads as TGCAGTGCTAGAGATGGCGCGTGGATCCGCACAGATACGCAGTATTTT.

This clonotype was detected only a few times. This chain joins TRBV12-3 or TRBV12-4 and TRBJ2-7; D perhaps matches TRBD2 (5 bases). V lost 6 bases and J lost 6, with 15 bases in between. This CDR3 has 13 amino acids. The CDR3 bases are TGTGCCAGCAGCCCTCAACTAGTCTCCGAGCAGTACTTC. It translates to CASSPQLVSEQYF.

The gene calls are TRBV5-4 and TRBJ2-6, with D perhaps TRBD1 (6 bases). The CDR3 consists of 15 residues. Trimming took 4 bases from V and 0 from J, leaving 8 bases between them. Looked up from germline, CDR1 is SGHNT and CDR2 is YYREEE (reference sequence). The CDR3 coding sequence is TGTGCCAGCAGCCGGACAGCCTCTGGGGCCAACGTCCTGACTTTC. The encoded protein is CASSRTASGANVLTF. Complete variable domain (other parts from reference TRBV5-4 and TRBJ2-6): ETGVTQSPTHLIKTRGQQVTLRCSSQSGHNTVSWYQQALGQGPQFIFQYYREEENGRGNFPPRFSGLQFPNYSSELNVNALELDDSALYLCASSRTASGANVLTFGAGSRLTVL.

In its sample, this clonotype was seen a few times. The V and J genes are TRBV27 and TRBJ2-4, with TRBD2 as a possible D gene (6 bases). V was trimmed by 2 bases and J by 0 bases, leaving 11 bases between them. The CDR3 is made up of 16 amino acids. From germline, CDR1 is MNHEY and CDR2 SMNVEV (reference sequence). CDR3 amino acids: CASSLDGGLAKNIQYF. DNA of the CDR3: TGTGCCAGCAGTTTAGATGGAGGGCTAGCCAAAAACATTCAGTACTTC.

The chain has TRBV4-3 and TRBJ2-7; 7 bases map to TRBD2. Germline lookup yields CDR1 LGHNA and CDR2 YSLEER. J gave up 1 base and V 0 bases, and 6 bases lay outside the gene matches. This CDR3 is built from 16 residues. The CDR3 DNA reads TGCGCCAGCAGCCAAGAAGTAGCGGGCTTGTCCTACGAGCAGTACTTC. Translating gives CASSQEVAGLSYEQYF.

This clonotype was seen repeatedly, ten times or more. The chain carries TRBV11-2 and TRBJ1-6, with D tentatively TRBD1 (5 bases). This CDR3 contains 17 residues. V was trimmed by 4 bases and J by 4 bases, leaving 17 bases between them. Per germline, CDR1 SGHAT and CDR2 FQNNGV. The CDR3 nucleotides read TGTGCCAGCAGCTCCCGCCCCGCTCAGGGATATAATTCACCCCTCCACTTT. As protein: CASSSRPAQGYNSPLHF.

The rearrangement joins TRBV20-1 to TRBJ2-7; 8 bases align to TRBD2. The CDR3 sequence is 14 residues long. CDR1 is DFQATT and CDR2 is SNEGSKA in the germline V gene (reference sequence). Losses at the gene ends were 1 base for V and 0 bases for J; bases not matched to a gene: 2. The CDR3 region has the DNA TGCAGTGCTAGAGGTGGGACTAGCTCCTACGAGCAGTACTTC. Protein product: CSARGGTSSYEQYF.